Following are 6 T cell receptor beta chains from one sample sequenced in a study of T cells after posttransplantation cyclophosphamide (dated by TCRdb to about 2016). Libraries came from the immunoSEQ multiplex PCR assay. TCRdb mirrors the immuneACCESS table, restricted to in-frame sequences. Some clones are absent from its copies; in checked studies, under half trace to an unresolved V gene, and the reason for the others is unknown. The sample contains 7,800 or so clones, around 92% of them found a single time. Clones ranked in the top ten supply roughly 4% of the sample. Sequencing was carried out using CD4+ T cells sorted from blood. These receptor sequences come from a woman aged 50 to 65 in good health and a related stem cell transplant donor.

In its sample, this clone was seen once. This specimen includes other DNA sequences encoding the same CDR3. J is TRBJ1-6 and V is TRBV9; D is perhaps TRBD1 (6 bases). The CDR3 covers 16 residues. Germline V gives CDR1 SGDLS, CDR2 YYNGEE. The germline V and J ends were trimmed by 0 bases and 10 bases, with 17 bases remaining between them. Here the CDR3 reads CASSVGHRARDSPLHF. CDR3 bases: TGTGCCAGCAGCGTAGGACACAGGGCTCGAGACTCACCCCTCCACTTT.

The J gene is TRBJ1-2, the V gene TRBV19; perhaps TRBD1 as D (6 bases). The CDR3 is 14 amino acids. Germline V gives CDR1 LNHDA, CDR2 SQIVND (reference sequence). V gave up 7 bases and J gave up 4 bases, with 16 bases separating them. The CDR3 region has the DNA TGTGCCAGTACCTCCGGGACACCGAGCTATGGCTACACCTTC. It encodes CASTSGTPSYGYTF.

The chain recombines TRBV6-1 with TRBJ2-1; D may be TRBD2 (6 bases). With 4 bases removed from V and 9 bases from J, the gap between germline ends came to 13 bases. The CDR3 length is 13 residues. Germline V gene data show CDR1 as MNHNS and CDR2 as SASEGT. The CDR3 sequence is CASSVRLDGEQFF. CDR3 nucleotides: TGTGCCAGCAGTGTGAGACTAGATGGTGAGCAGTTCTTC.

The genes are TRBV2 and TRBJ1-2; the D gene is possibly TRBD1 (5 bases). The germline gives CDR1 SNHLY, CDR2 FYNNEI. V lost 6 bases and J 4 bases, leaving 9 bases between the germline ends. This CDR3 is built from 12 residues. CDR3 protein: CASRDDSYGYTF. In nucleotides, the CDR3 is TGTGCCAGCAGAGATGACAGCTATGGCTACACCTTC.

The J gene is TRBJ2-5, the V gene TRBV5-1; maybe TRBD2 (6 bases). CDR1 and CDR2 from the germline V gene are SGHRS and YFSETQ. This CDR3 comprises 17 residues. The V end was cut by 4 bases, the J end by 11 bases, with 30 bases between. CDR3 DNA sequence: TGCGCCAGCAGCCGAGGTTCGGTTGGTCGGGGATCGGGGGAGCAGTACTTC. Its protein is CASSRGSVGRGSGEQYF. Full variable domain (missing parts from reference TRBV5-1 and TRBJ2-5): KAGVTQTPRYLIKTRGQQVTLSCSPISGHRSVSWYQQTPGQGLQFLFEYFSETQRNKGNFPGRFSGRQFSNSRSEMNVSTLELGDSALYLCASSRGSVGRGSGEQYFGPGTRLLVL.

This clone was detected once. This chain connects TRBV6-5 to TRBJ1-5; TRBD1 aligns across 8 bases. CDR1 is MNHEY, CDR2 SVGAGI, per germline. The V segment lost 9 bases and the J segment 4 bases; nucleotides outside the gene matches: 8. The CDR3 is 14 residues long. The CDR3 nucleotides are TGTGCCAGTTCCGGACAGGGACGAAATCAGCCCCAGCATTTT. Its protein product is CASSGQGRNQPQHF.